This section outlines one TCR beta chain sequence together with its context. Its specificity is not known. The record originates from a study of beta chain features in type 1 diabetes. Study-level findings and limits: Patients showed naive, central memory and Treg TCRB repertoires that appeared more similar than those of healthy donors.

The CDR3 extends over 15 amino acids. Isolated RNA was reverse transcribed in full, so expressed TCRB transcripts were sequenced. Libraries were prepared by immunoSEQ multiplex PCR; TCRdb keeps only in-frame clonotypes and omits some of them. The profile shows 400,000 to 500,000 clones, approximately 15% of them singletons. The source is a man aged 25-40 years in good health. The material sequenced was naive CD4+ T cells from blood. This chain joins TRBV21-1 and TRBJ2-7; the table's D call, TRBD1, has no DNA check behind it. TRBV21-1 is a pseudogene segment. The CDR3 is CASSTGTGGNHEQYV. The DNA of the CDR3 is TGTGCCAGCAGCACCGGGACAGGGGGCAATCACGAGCAGTACGTC.